Described below is a single T cell receptor (beta chain) sequence and its context. This clone was counted a few times. This receptor's antigen is unknown. Sequencing ends 3 residues short of the CDR3 end; the germline J gene provides the rest. Equivalent amounts of genomic DNA from CVID and control samples were used as sequencing input. For every sample, a 60 bp segment covering the rearranged TCRbeta CDR3 region was amplified and then sequenced. The immunoSEQ assay, a bias-corrected multiplex PCR with high-throughput sequencing, was employed for TCRbeta amplification. Per the source publication's procedure: Each unique nucleotide sequence was treated as a clone and annotated with V, D and J genes, copy number and frequency. Sequences were labeled productive if in frame, and non-productive if out of frame or containing stop codons. As previously described, clonality was calculated on the basis of Shannon's entropy. The predicted amino acid sequences of productive clones were used to derive mean CDR3 Kyte-Doolittle hydropathy. Hierarchical clustering of scaled V gene usage was performed with the R hclust function using Manhattan distance and complete linkage. Clone sharing by CDR3 amino acid sequence was assessed by resampling 12 repertoires per group over 100 rounds. The repertoires were searched for roughly 69 published EBV-specific and roughly 230 published CMV-specific TCRbeta sequences. After a couple of CVID samples that produced fewer than 10,000 sequences were dropped from the analysis, 35 to 50 CVID repertoires remained. TCRdb carries this immuneACCESS record with in-frame sequences only. Its versions omit some clonotypes, under half of them owing to an unresolved V gene in the studies checked, with the rest unexplained. V, J and clone size are taken as reported in that table, and D and trimming were inferred from the DNA itself. With under 40,000 clones recorded, this sample contains no clone counted only once. The ten largest make up about 5% of the sample.

Trimming accounts for 5 bases at V and 2 bases at J, while the number of junction bases matched to no gene is 14. CDR3 length: 17 amino acids, cysteine to phenylalanine. The DNA has 42 bases, all within the CDR3, and is read from base 1. Reading the germline V gene gives CDR1 SGHTA and CDR2 FQGTGA. CVID was diagnosed by standard criteria: serum IgG, IgA and/or IgM reduced below normal range, plus specific antibody deficiency. A total of around 44 subjects (15 female and 30 or so male; age range roughly 8 to 70 years, mean age about 40) were included in the CVID group. Predominantly Caucasian heritage was noted among both the CVID patients and the healthy controls. At the time of study participation, every CVID subject had been on replacement immunoglobulin therapy for one year or longer. At the time of blood collection, no CVID subject was ill or was being treated with immunomodulatory or immunosuppressive medication. Heparinized peripheral whole blood samples of about 4.5 to 8.5 ml were obtained from each donor. Genomic DNA from adults with common variable immune deficiency (CVID) and from healthy adult controls was used for sequencing of TCRbeta CDR3 repertoires. To isolate peripheral blood mononuclear cells, diluted blood was subjected to density centrifugation over Hypaque 1077 or Ficoll-Paque. Genomic DNA was obtained from unsorted mononuclear cells through either Qiagen column purification or a centrifugation-based method.

The sample belongs to a study of T cell clonality in common variable immunodeficiency (dated by TCRdb to between 2014 and 2017). The paper's findings and limits, for the study overall: Although equal DNA input was used, an average of about 81,820 unique sequences per sample was obtained for controls, compared with some 30,000 for CVID samples. According to the authors, finding the cause of the higher clonality in CVID would require sequencing the repertoires of T cell subpopulations. CVID subjects shared fewer TCRbeta clones with each other than healthy controls did (p < 0.0001). TCRbeta clonality was higher in CVID subjects than in healthy controls (t-test p = 0.018), and the increase was most characteristic of about a third of subjects. CVID TCRbeta sequences were reported to have fewer deletions and N-nucleotide insertions and to lack highly modified clones with 13 or more V deletions. Correlations between repertoire features and clinical complications were limited by patient heterogeneity within the CVID cohort.

The chain couples TRBV7-3 to TRBJ2-7; TRBD1 matches 8 bases in the middle. The TCR was taken from a human donor with common variable immunodeficiency. Sequences were obtained from peripheral blood mononuclear cells. Partial CDR3 DNA: TGTGCCAGCAGCCTAGATGGATGGGGCAGGGGGCCCTACGAG. This gives the protein CASSLDGWGRGPYE. The full CDR3 sequence reads CASSLDGWGRGPYEQYF.